Described below is a single TCR beta chain sequence and its context. Other DNA sequences in this sample translate to the same CDR3. TCRdb keeps only in-frame clones here, not all; method: immunoSEQ multiplex PCR. The sample has tens of thousands of clones, more than 80% seen once. This sample was taken from a study of OX40 agonist ivuxolimab in advanced cancers. The CDR3 sequence is 13 residues long. CDR1 is KGHSH and CDR2 is LQKENI in the germline V gene. With 0 bases removed from V and 0 bases from J, the gap between germline ends came to 1 base. Material: CD4+ or CD8+ T cells sorted from blood, obtained in a trial of the OX40 agonist ivuxolimab. This receptor was taken from an adult with an advanced solid tumor such as melanoma, head and neck, liver or kidney cancer. This chain links TRBV18 with TRBJ2-3; unclear D gene. The CDR3 DNA reads TGTGCCAGCTCACCACCGAGCACAGATACGCAGTATTTT. This translates into CASSPPSTDTQYF.